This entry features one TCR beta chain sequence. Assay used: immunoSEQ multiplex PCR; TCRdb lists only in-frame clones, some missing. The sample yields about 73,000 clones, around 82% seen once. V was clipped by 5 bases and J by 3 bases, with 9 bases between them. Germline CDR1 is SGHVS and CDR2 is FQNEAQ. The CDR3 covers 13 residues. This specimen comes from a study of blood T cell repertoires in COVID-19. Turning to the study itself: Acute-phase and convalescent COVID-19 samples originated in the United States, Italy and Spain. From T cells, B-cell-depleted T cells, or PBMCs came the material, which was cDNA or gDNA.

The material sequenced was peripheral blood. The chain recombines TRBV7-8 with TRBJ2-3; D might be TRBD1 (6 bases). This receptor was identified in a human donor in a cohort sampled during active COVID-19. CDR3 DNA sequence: TGTGCCAGCAGCGGGGGCCTAACAGATACGCAGTATTTT. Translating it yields CASSGGLTDTQYF.